One sample yielded the 18 T cell receptor beta chains listed below, sequenced in a study of T cell responses to AZD1222 COVID-19 vaccine. TCRdb's table, derived via immunoSEQ multiplex PCR, lists solely in-frame clones and lacks some. Here the sample spans roughly 160,000 clones, roughly nine tenths being singletons. The sequencing here drew on peripheral blood, taken 28 days after the second AZD1222 dose. All receptors derive from an adult who received the AZD1222 COVID-19 vaccine.

The V call is TRBV27, the J call TRBJ1-2; the match to TRBD1 covers 8 bases. This CDR3 has 16 amino acids. V was pared by 3 bases and J by 8 bases, with 14 bases of the junction left unmatched. Germline CDR1 reads MNHEY; CDR2 reads SMNVEV (reference sequence). This CDR3 reads CASSLRGQGVLVGYTF. For the CDR3, the DNA is TGTGCCAGCAGTTTGCGCGGACAGGGAGTGTTGGTAGGCTACACCTTC.

With respect to this clone: The sample holds other DNA sequences that translate to the same CDR3. The chain couples TRBV11-2 to TRBJ1-1; D not certain. The germline gives CDR1 SGHAT, CDR2 FQNNGV. The germline V and J ends were trimmed by 1 base and 1 base, with 4 bases remaining between them. CDR3 length equals 13 residues. The chain's CDR3 is CASSLGGNTEAFF. In nucleotides, the CDR3 is TGTGCCAGCAGCTTAGGCGGGAACACTGAAGCTTTCTTT.

V gene TRBV5-1 combines with J gene TRBJ1-1; TRBD1 might be the D (5 bases). Germline V CDR1 and CDR2: SGHRS, YFSETQ. V lost 3 bases, J lost 1 base, and 10 bases lay in between. The length of the CDR3 is 14 residues. The CDR3 coding sequence is TGCGCCAGCAGCTCTCACGGACAGAACACTGAAGCTTTCTTT. It is translated as CASSSHGQNTEAFF.

This chain uses TRBV11-2 with TRBJ1-2, with 7 bases that match TRBD1. The CDR3 covers 16 residues. Germline trimming cut 5 bases from V and 1 base from J; bases unmatched to any gene: 10. CDR1 SGHAT and CDR2 FQNNGV come from the germline V gene. The chain's CDR3 is CASSRVRGQRNYGYTF. CDR3 coding DNA: TGTGCCAGCAGCCGGGTTAGGGGACAGCGTAACTATGGCTACACCTTC.

This CDR3 is CASSDRRGNQPQHF. CDR3 DNA: TGTGCCAGTAGTGACAGAAGGGGCAATCAGCCCCAGCATTTT. V and J are TRBV19 and TRBJ1-5; possible D gene TRBD1, 5 bases. The CDR3 is 14 residues long. V lost 5 bases to trimming and J lost 2 bases, with 10 bases between them. Germline V CDR1 and CDR2: LNHDA, SQIVND (reference sequence). The complete variable domain, with remaining parts taken from reference TRBV19 and TRBJ1-5, reads DGGITQSPKYLFRKEGQNVTLSCEQNLNHDAMYWYRQDPGQGLRLIYYSQIVNDFQKGDIAEGYSVSREKKESFPLTVTSAQKNPTAFYLCASSDRRGNQPQHFGDGTRLSIL.

This rearrangement joins TRBV5-5 to TRBJ1-3; TRBD1 matches at 12 bases. Germline V gene data show CDR1 as SGHKS and CDR2 as YYEKEE (reference sequence). CDR3 length equals 15 residues. Unmatched junction bases numbered 7, after V lost 4 bases and J lost 8 bases. CDR3 coding DNA: TGTGCCAGCAGCCGGGACAGGGGGCAGAGCGACACCATATATTTT. Amino acids: CASSRDRGQSDTIYF.

Here the CDR3 reads CSVDLYSDEQFF. The CDR3 bases are TGCAGCGTTGATCTTTATAGCGATGAGCAGTTCTTC. This chain uses TRBV29-1 with TRBJ2-1; TRBD2 might be the D (5 bases). CDR3 length: 12 amino acids. CDR1 is SQVTM, CDR2 ANQGSEA, per germline. Trimming stripped 3 bases from V and 8 bases from J, with 11 bases between.

The chain uses TRBV5-4 and TRBJ1-5; D is unclear. Trimming pared 0 bases from V and 2 bases from J, leaving 9 bases between. Looked up from germline, CDR1 is SGHNT and CDR2 is YYREEE (reference sequence). The CDR3 is 15 amino acids. Here the CDR3 reads CASSLAGEGNQPQHF. The CDR3 DNA sequence: TGTGCCAGCAGCTTGGCCGGAGAGGGCAATCAGCCCCAGCATTTT. Full variable domain (missing parts from reference TRBV5-4 and TRBJ1-5): ETGVTQSPTHLIKTRGQQVTLRCSSQSGHNTVSWYQQALGQGPQFIFQYYREEENGRGNFPPRFSGLQFPNYSSELNVNALELDDSALYLCASSLAGEGNQPQHFGDGTRLSIL.

The chain recombines TRBV7-8 with TRBJ1-4; weak D call: TRBD1 (5 bases). The CDR3 is 15 residues long. V gave up 1 base and J gave up 8 bases, with 14 bases separating them. Germline loops: CDR1 SGHVS, CDR2 FQNEAQ. The CDR3 region has the DNA TGTGCCAGCAGCTTAGTAGGAGGGGAATCCGAAAAACTGTTTTTT. Residues: CASSLVGGESEKLFF.

This clone appeared a single time. This chain links TRBV11-3 with TRBJ2-2, with 11 bases fitting TRBD1. Germline values: CDR1 SGHNT, CDR2 YENEEA. The J segment lost 6 bases and the V segment lost 1 base, leaving 1 base of the junction unmatched. This CDR3 comprises 15 residues. CDR3 coding DNA: TGTGCCAGCAGCTTAGGGACAGGGGGCCCCGGGGAGCTGTTTTTT. It encodes CASSLGTGGPGELFF.

The rearrangement uses TRBV19 and TRBJ1-1; no reliable D call. V lost 7 bases to trimming and J lost 4 bases, with 22 bases between them. Germline CDR1 and CDR2: LNHDA and SQIVND (reference sequence). The CDR3 contains 16 residues. CDR3 bases: TGTGCCAGTATCCCTCCCCCCCCCAGATCGCCCACTGAAGCTTTCTTT. This codes for CASIPPPPRSPTEAFF.

The chain links TRBV5-6 to TRBJ1-6; 9 nucleotides match TRBD1. Germline V gene sequence: CDR1 SGHDT, CDR2 YYEEEE. V lost 4 bases, J lost 7 bases, and 6 bases stayed unmatched. The CDR3 contains 15 residues. The chain's CDR3 is CASSPGQGINSPLHF. The CDR3 coding sequence is TGTGCCAGCAGCCCGGGACAGGGTATAAATTCACCCCTCCACTTT.

The chain combines TRBV5-8 with TRBJ1-5, with TRBD1 as a possible D gene (5 bases). The V gene lost 0 bases and the J gene lost 10 bases, with 8 bases spanning the gap. CDR3 length: 12 amino acids. Germline lookup yields CDR1 SGHTS and CDR2 YDEGEE. CDR3 bases: TGTGCCAGCAGCTTGGTGGGGGGACCCCAGCATTTT. It specifies CASSLVGGPQHF.

This clone was detected only once. The chain recombines TRBV5-6 with TRBJ1-2; D not resolved. Looked up from germline, CDR1 is SGHDT and CDR2 is YYEEEE. The CDR3 has 17 residues. V shed 3 bases and J shed 4 bases, with 22 bases lying between them. CDR3 sequence (DNA): TGTGCCAGCAGCTGGGATAGGGTTGACGGGCGCGGCTATGGCTACACCTTC. This translates into CASSWDRVDGRGYGYTF.

This clone was detected only a few times. The gene calls are TRBV7-7 and TRBJ2-1, with a tentative D call TRBD1 (6 bases). Germline values: CDR1 SSHAT, CDR2 FNYEAQ (reference sequence). The germline V and J ends were trimmed by 5 bases and 5 bases, with 10 bases remaining between them. CDR3 length: 13 amino acids. The CDR3 here is CASSPDRNNEQFF. In nucleotides, the CDR3 is TGTGCCAGCAGCCCGGACAGAAACAATGAGCAGTTCTTC. The full variable domain, its missing parts supplied by reference TRBV7-7 and TRBJ2-1, is GAGVSQSPRYKVTKRGQDVTLRCDPISSHATLYWYQQALGQGPEFLTYFNYEAQPDKSGLPSDRFSAERPEGSISTLTIQRTEQRDSAMYRCASSPDRNNEQFFGPGTRLTVL.

In its sample, this clone was seen a few times. The genes are TRBV6-2 or TRBV6-3 and TRBJ2-2, with 12 bases identical to TRBD1. The V gene end was trimmed by 0 bases and the J gene end by 7 bases; junction bases not matched to a gene: 6. Germline assignment: CDR1 MNHEY and CDR2 SVGEGT. This CDR3 contains 17 residues. The CDR3 loop is CASSYSWDRGQDGELFF. DNA for the CDR3: TGTGCCAGCAGTTACTCGTGGGACAGGGGGCAGGACGGGGAGCTGTTTTTT.

This clone appeared once. V usage is TRBV7-9 and J usage is TRBJ1-3; D is unresolved. CDR3 length equals 16 residues. Per the germline V gene, CDR1 is SEHNR and CDR2 is FQNEAQ (reference sequence). With 5 bases removed from V and 2 bases from J, the gap between germline ends came to 16 bases. CDR3 bases: TGTGCCAGCAGCAACCCCATCCTATTGGCTGGAAACACCATATATTTT. This sequence encodes CASSNPILLAGNTIYF.

This chain links TRBV6-5 with TRBJ1-2, with 7 bases fitting TRBD1. Germline CDR1 reads MNHEY; CDR2 reads SVGAGI. This CDR3 comprises 12 residues. Germline trimming cut 5 bases from V and 8 bases from J; bases unmatched to any gene: 5. The CDR3 here is CASSTQGNGYTF. CDR3 coding DNA: TGTGCCAGCAGTACACAGGGGAACGGCTACACCTTC.